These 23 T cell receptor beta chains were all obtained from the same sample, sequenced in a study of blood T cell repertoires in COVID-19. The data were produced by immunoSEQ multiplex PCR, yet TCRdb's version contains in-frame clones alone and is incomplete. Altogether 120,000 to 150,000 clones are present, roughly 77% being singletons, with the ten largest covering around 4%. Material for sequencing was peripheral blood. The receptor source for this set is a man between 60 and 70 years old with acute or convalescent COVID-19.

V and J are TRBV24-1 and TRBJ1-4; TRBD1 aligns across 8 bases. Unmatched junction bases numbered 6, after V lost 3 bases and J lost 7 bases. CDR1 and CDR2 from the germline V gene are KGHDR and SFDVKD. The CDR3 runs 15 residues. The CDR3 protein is CATSDAQGVFEKLFF. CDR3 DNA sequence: TGTGCCACCAGTGATGCACAGGGGGTGTTTGAAAAACTGTTTTTT.

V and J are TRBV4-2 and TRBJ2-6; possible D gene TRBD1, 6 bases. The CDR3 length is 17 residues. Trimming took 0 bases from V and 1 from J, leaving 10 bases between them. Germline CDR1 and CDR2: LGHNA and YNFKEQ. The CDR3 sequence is CASSQDAGASGANVLTF. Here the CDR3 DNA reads TGTGCCAGCAGCCAAGATGCAGGGGCATCTGGGGCCAACGTCCTGACTTTC.

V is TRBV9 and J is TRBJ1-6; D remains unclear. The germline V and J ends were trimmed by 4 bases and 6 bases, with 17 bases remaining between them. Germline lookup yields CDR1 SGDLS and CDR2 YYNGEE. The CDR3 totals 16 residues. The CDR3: CASSPPGAGVNSPLHF. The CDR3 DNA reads TGTGCCAGCAGCCCCCCGGGCGCGGGAGTTAATTCACCCCTCCACTTT.

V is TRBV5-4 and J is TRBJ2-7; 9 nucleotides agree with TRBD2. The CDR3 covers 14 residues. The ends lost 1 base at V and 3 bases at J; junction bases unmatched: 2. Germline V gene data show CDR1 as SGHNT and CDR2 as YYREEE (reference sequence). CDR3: CASSLLAGDYEQYF. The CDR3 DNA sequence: TGTGCCAGCAGCTTGTTAGCGGGAGACTACGAGCAGTACTTC. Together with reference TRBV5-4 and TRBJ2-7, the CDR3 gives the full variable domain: ETGVTQSPTHLIKTRGQQVTLRCSSQSGHNTVSWYQQALGQGPQFIFQYYREEENGRGNFPPRFSGLQFPNYSSELNVNALELDDSALYLCASSLLAGDYEQYFGPGTRLTVT.

This CDR3 reads CSARLAGPQFF. Written as DNA, the CDR3 is TGCAGTGCTAGACTAGCGGGCCCCCAGTTCTTC. The gene calls are TRBV20-1 and TRBJ2-1; TRBD2 aligns across 8 bases. J was trimmed by 13 bases and V by 2 bases; bases with no gene match: 4. Germline CDR1 reads DFQATT; CDR2 reads SNEGSKA (reference sequence). The CDR3 has 11 residues.

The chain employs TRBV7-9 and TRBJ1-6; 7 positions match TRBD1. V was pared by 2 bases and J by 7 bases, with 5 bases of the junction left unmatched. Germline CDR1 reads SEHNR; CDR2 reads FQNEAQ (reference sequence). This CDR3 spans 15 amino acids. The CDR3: CASSLRGTANSPLHF. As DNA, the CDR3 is TGTGCCAGCAGCTTAAGGGGGACAGCGAATTCACCCCTCCACTTT.

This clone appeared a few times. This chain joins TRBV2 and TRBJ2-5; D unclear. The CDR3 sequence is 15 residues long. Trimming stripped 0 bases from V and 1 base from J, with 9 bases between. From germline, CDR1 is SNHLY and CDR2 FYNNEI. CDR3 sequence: CASSEARITQETQYF. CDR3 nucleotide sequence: TGTGCCAGCAGTGAAGCGCGGATAACCCAAGAGACCCAGTACTTC.

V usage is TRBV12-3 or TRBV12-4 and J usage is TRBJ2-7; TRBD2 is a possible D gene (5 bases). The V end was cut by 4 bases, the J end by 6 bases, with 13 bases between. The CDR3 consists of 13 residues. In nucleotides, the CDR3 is TGTGCCAGCAGTTCCGCCCTACTAGGCGAGCAGTACTTC. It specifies CASSSALLGEQYF.

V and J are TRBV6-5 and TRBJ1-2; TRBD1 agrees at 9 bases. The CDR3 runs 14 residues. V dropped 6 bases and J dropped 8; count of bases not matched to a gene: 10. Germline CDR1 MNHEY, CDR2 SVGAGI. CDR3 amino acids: CASRGTGRSWGYTF. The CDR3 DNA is TGTGCCAGCAGAGGGACAGGGCGCTCTTGGGGCTACACCTTC.

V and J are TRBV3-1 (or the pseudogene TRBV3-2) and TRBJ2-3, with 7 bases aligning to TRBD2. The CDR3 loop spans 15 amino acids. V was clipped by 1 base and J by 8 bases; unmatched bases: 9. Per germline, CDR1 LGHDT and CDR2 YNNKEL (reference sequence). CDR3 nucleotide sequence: TGTGCCAGCAGCCAAGGGGCGCTCGGCGGGGGTACGCAGTATTTT. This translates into CASSQGALGGGTQYF.

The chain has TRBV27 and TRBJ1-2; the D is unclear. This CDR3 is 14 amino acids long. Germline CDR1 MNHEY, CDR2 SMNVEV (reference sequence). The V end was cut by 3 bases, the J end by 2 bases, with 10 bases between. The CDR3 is CASSFYPINYGYTF. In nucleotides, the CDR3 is TGTGCCAGCAGTTTCTATCCGATAAACTATGGCTACACCTTC.

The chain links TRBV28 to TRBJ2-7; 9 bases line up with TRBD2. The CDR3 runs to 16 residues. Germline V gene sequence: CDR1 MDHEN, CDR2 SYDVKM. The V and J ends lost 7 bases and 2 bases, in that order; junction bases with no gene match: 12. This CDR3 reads CASNSFATSGTYEQYF. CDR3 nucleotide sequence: TGTGCCAGCAACAGTTTCGCGACTAGCGGAACCTACGAGCAGTACTTC.

As DNA, the CDR3 is TGTGCCAGTAGGGGGGACAGGGGGCGTCGTAGCACCGGGGAGCTGTTTTTT. Its protein is CASRGDRGRRSTGELFF. This rearrangement joins TRBV19 to TRBJ2-2, with 12 positions matching TRBD1. The germline V gene encodes CDR1 LNHDA and CDR2 SQIVND (reference sequence). This CDR3 spans 17 amino acids. V was clipped by 6 bases and J by 4 bases; unmatched bases: 9. Full variable domain (outside the CDR3, taken from reference TRBV19 and TRBJ2-2): DGGITQSPKYLFRKEGQNVTLSCEQNLNHDAMYWYRQDPGQGLRLIYYSQIVNDFQKGDIAEGYSVSREKKESFPLTVTSAQKNPTAFYLCASRGDRGRRSTGELFFGEGSRLTVL.

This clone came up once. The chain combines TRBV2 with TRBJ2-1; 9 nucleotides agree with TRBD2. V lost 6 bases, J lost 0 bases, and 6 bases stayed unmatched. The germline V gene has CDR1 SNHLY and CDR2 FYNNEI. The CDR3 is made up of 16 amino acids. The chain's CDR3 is CASSQTSGYSYNEQFF. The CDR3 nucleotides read TGTGCCAGCAGCCAGACTAGCGGTTACTCCTACAATGAGCAGTTCTTC.

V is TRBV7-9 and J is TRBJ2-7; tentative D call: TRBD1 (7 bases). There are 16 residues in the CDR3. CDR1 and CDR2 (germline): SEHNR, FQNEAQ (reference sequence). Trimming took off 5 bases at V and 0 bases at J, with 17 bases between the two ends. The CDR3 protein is CASSRTGLGSSYEQYF. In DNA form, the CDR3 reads TGTGCCAGCAGCAGGACAGGACTCGGGAGCTCCTACGAGCAGTACTTC.

CDR3 sequence: CASSPGTGTNYGYTF. CDR3 nucleotide sequence: TGTGCCAGCAGTCCCGGGACAGGGACTAACTATGGCTACACCTTC. The chain has TRBV28 and TRBJ1-2; TRBD1 aligns across 9 bases. V lost 5 bases to trimming and J lost 0 bases; unmatched junction nucleotides: 4. Per the germline V gene, CDR1 is MDHEN and CDR2 is SYDVKM. The CDR3 is 15 residues long.

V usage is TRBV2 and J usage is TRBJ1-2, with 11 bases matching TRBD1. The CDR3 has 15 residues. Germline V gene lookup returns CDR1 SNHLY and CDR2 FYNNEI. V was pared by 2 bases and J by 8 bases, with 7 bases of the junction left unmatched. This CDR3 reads CASSEFPGQGGGYTF. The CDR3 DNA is TGTGCCAGCAGTGAATTTCCGGGACAGGGGGGAGGCTACACCTTC.

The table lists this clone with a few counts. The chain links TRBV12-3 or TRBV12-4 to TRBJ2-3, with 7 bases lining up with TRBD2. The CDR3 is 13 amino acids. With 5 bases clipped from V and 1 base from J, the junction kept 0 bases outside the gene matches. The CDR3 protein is CASSTSGTDTQYF. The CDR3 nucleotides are TGTGCCAGCAGTACTAGCGGCACAGATACGCAGTATTTT.

The CDR3 bases are TGCGCCAGCAGCACCCGGGCAGGGGTAGCAGAGACCCAGTACTTC. As protein: CASSTRAGVAETQYF. This rearrangement joins TRBV5-1 to TRBJ2-5; TRBD1 is a possible D gene (6 bases). V dropped 4 bases and J dropped 4 bases, with 17 bases sitting between them. The CDR3 runs to 15 residues. Germline CDR1 SGHRS, CDR2 YFSETQ.

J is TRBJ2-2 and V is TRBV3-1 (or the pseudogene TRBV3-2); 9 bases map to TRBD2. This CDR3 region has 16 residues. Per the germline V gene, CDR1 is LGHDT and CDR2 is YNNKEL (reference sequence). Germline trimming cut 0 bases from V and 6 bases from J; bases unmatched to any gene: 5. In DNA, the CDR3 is TGTGCCAGCAGCCAAGAAGGTAGCGGGAGATCCGGGGAGCTGTTTTTT. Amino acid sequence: CASSQEGSGRSGELFF.

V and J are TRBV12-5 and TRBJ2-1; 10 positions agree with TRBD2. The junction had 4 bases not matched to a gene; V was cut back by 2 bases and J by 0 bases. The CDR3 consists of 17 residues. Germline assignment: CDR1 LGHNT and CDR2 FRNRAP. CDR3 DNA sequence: TGTGCTAGTGGTTTGTTCCTAGCGGGGGACTCCTACAATGAGCAGTTCTTC. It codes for CASGLFLAGDSYNEQFF.

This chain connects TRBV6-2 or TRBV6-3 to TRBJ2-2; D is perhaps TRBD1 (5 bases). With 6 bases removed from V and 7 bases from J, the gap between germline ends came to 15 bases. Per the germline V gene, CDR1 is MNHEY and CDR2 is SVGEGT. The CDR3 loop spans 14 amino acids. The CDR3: CASSSSSQGGELFF. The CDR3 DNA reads TGTGCCAGCAGCTCCAGCAGCCAGGGCGGGGAGCTGTTTTTT.

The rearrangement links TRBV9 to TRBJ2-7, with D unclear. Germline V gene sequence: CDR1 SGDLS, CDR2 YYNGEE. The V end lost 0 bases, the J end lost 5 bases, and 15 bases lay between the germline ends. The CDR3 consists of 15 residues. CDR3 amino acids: CASSVGGVSRDEQYF. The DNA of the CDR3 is TGTGCCAGCAGCGTAGGAGGAGTAAGTCGTGACGAGCAGTACTTC. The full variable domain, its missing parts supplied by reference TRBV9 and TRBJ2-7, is DSGVTQTPKHLITATGQRVTLRCSPRSGDLSVYWYQQSLDQGLQFLIQYYNGEERAKGNILERFSAQQFPDLHSELNLSSLELGDSALYFCASSVGGVSRDEQYFGPGTRLTVT.